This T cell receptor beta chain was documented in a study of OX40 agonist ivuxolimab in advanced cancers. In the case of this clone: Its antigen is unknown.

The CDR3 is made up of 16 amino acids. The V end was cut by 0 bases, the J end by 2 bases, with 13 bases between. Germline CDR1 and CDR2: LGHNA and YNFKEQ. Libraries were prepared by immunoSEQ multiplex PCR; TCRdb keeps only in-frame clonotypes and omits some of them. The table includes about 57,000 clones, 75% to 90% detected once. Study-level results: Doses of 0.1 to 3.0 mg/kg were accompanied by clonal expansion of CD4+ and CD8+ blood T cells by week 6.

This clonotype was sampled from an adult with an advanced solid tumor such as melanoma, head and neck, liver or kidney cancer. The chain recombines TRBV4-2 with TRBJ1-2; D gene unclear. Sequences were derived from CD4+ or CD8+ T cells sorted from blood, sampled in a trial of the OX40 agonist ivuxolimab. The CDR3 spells CASSQDRISQNYGYTF. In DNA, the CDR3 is TGTGCCAGCAGCCAAGATAGGATCTCTCAGAACTATGGCTACACCTTC.